The rows below give T cell receptor beta chains drawn from one sample of a study of regulatory T cells in long-lasting Graves disease. TCRdb ran MiXCR on the multiplex PCR reads and lists one entry per CDR3 protein. The sample holds 350,000 to 400,000 distinct CDR3 sequences, around 16% seen once. Separately, the same data were catalogued under a study of T cells in Graves' hyperthyroidism and ophthalmopathy.

Sequencing was performed on peripheral blood mononuclear cells (PBMCs), taken at new diagnosis, from a patient treated with antithyroid drugs. The receptors originated from a woman aged 18-29 years with Graves disease. The CDR3 runs from the conserved cysteine through the conserved F or W. A D gene is named only where the DNA matches it firmly. Some rows have no size entry. The others give once, few or many, or a class for an expanded clone.

V gene,J gene,D gene,clone size,CDR3 protein,CDR3 DNA
TRBV4-2,TRBJ2-3,-,-,CASSQEGGNTDTQYF,TGTGCCAGCAGCCAGGAGGGGGGGAACACAGATACGCAGTATTTT
TRBV7-9,TRBJ2-5,-,many,CASSLMTGQETQYF,TGTGCCAGCAGCTTGATGACAGGCCAAGAGACCCAGTACTTC
TRBV2,TRBJ1-2,-,many,CASSPAGSYGYTF,TGTGCCAGCAGCCCCGCGGGGAGCTATGGCTACACCTTC
TRBV10-3,TRBJ2-3,-,many,CAISENPVGAPATDTQYF,TGTGCCATCAGTGAGAACCCCGTGGGAGCACCGGCCACAGATACGCAGTATTTT
TRBV30,TRBJ2-7,TRBD1,many,CAWKGQGYEQYF,TGTGCCTGGAAGGGACAGGGTTACGAGCAGTACTTC
TRBV9,TRBJ2-7,TRBD1,few,CASSATGQGFDEQYF,TGTGCCAGCAGCGCGACGGGACAGGGGTTCGACGAGCAGTACTTC
TRBV20-1,TRBJ2-1,TRBD2,few,CSARDPGLAERLVGRYNEQLF,TGCAGTGCTAGAGACCCGGGACTAGCGGAACGCTTGGTGGGAAGATACAATGAGCAGCTCTTC
TRBV3-1,TRBJ2-7,-,many,CASSDRRGEQYF,TGTGCCAGCAGTGATCGAAGGGGCGAGCAGTACTTC
TRBV20-1,TRBJ2-1,-,-,CSARFGKGYNEQFF,TGCAGTGCTAGATTCGGGAAGGGTTACAATGAGCAGTTCTTC
TRBV5-1,TRBJ1-1,-,many,CASSLGTRMNTEAFF,TGCGCCAGCAGCTTGGGGACACGTATGAACACTGAAGCTTTCTTT
TRBV11-2,TRBJ2-1,-,-,CASRRAGTNEQFF,TGTGCCAGCAGAAGGGCGGGTACGAATGAGCAGTTCTTC
TRBV5-1,TRBJ2-1,-,many,CASSWSQNNEQFF,TGCGCCAGCAGCTGGAGTCAAAATAATGAGCAGTTCTTC
TRBV18,TRBJ1-5,-,many,CASSRLIALEPQHF,TGTGCCAGCTCACGACTGATCGCGTTGGAGCCCCAGCATTTT
TRBV7-9,TRBJ2-3,-,many,CASSRQSGVTDTQYF,TGTGCCAGCAGCCGACAGTCCGGAGTAACAGATACGCAGTATTTT
TRBV28,TRBJ1-6,-,many,CASSPSGSLYNSPLHF,TGTGCCAGCAGTCCCAGTGGGAGCCTATATAATTCACCCCTCCACTTT
TRBV4-1,TRBJ2-2,-,few,CASSQHLPGLARPPNTGELFF,TGCGCCAGCAGCCAACACCTTCCGGGGCTAGCGCGCCCTCCGAACACCGGGGAGCTGTTTTTT
TRBV3-1,TRBJ2-5,TRBD2,many,CASSQVSMGSGRNRETQYF,TGTGCCAGCAGCCAAGTGTCGATGGGTAGCGGGAGAAATCGAGAGACCCAGTACTTC
TRBV10-3,TRBJ1-2,-,few,CASFFGGRGPNYGYTF,TGTGCCAGCTTTTTTGGGGGCAGGGGACCTAACTATGGCTACACCTTC
TRBV2,TRBJ1-2,TRBD1,many,CASSDGRGQGYTF,TGTGCCAGCAGTGATGGCAGGGGGCAAGGCTACACCTTC
TRBV5-1,TRBJ2-3,TRBD2,many,CATTLAGDSDTQYF,TGCGCCACGACTCTAGCGGGAGATTCGGATACGCAGTATTTT
TRBV20-1,TRBJ1-2,-,few,CSASYAGGYGYTF,TGCAGTGCTAGTTACGCCGGCGGTTATGGCTACACCTTC
TRBV2,TRBJ1-5,TRBD1,-,CASSLSGTGPNQPQHF,TGTGCCAGCAGTTTGTCCGGGACAGGGCCCAATCAGCCCCAGCATTTT
TRBV6-2/TRBV6-3,TRBJ2-1,-,many,CASSYSGLEYNEQFF,TGTGCCAGCAGTTACTCCGGGCTCGAGTACAATGAGCAGTTCTTC
TRBV2,TRBJ2-3,-,many,CASRFGSRTDTQYF,TGTGCCAGCCGTTTCGGGTCTCGCACAGATACGCAGTATTTT
TRBV12-3/TRBV12-4,TRBJ2-7,-,many,CASSLRQGWHEQYF,TGTGCCAGCAGTTTAAGGCAGGGCTGGCACGAGCAGTACTTC
TRBV3-1,TRBJ2-5,TRBD2,many,CASSQTGLAGGETQYF,TGTGCCAGCAGCCAAACGGGACTAGCGGGAGGAGAGACCCAGTACTTC
TRBV3-1,TRBJ1-5,-,many,CASSERGANNQPQHF,TGTGCCAGCAGCGAAAGAGGGGCTAACAATCAGCCCCAGCATTTT
TRBV11-3,TRBJ2-2,-,few,CASSLDPPGLGGELLF,TGTGCCAGCAGCTTAGACCCGCCGGGGCTTGGCGGGGAGCTGCTTTTT
TRBV12-3/TRBV12-4,TRBJ1-4,TRBD1,-,CASSLRQGYEKLFF,TGTGCCAGCAGTTTAAGACAGGGGTATGAAAAACTGTTTTTT
TRBV7-3,TRBJ2-3,-,many,CASSRMGSQDTQYF,TGTGCCAGCAGCCGAATGGGGTCTCAAGATACGCAGTATTTT
TRBV5-1,TRBJ2-3,TRBD1,many,CASSSGTATDTQYF,TGCGCCAGCAGCTCCGGGACAGCCACAGATACGCAGTATTTT
TRBV7-8,TRBJ1-5,-,many,CASSPRRGSNSNQPQHF,TGTGCCAGCAGCCCGCGGAGGGGCAGCAATAGCAATCAGCCCCAGCATTTT
TRBV27,TRBJ2-7,TRBD1,many,CASSPRDSSYEQYF,TGTGCCAGCAGTCCCCGGGACAGCTCCTACGAGCAGTACTTC
TRBV2,TRBJ1-1,-,many,CASKRAPVMAFF,TGTGCCAGCAAGAGGGCACCAGTTATGGCTTTCTTT
TRBV5-1,TRBJ1-2,-,many,CASSLEYRSYGYTF,TGCGCCAGCAGCTTGGAATACAGATCCTATGGCTACACCTTC
TRBV3-1,TRBJ1-2,-,-,CASSQEAQGTNYGYTF,TGTGCCAGCAGCCAAGAAGCACAGGGTACAAACTATGGCTACACCTTC
TRBV19,TRBJ2-1,-,-,CASSLGPDRSEFFNEQFF,TGTGCCAGTAGCCTGGGCCCCGACAGGTCAGAGTTCTTTAATGAGCAGTTCTTC
TRBV6-1,TRBJ1-2,-,many,CASIRDYGYTF,TGTGCCAGCATTAGGGACTATGGCTACACCTTC
TRBV6-1,TRBJ1-2,TRBD1,-,CASRDMTGGHYGYTF,TGTGCCAGCAGAGATATGACAGGGGGACACTATGGCTACACCTTC
TRBV5-1,TRBJ2-7,TRBD2,many,CASSLATSGSKQYF,TGCGCCAGCAGCTTGGCCACTAGCGGGAGTAAGCAGTACTTC
TRBV6-2/TRBV6-3,TRBJ2-5,-,-,CASMIERGLGETQYF,TGTGCCAGCATGATTGAGCGAGGTTTAGGAGAGACCCAGTACTTC
TRBV6-1,TRBJ2-7,-,many,CASSPLPPGVYEQYF,TGTGCCAGCAGCCCCCTACCCCCGGGAGTCTACGAGCAGTACTTC
TRBV14,TRBJ2-1,TRBD2,few,CASSQDWASGGSASYNEQFF,TGTGCCAGCAGCCAAGATTGGGCTAGCGGGGGGTCCGCCTCCTACAATGAGCAGTTCTTC
TRBV27,TRBJ1-5,-,-,CASSLSPPGGSNQPQHF,TGTGCCAGCAGTTTAAGTCCTCCCGGGGGTAGCAATCAGCCCCAGCATTTT
TRBV7-3,TRBJ1-1,-,many,CASSVTAMNTEAFF,TGTGCCAGCAGCGTGACAGCCATGAACACTGAAGCTTTCTTT
TRBV6-2/TRBV6-3,TRBJ1-5,TRBD1,many,CASRKGQEGFQPQHF,TGTGCCAGCAGAAAAGGACAGGAGGGGTTTCAGCCCCAGCATTTT
TRBV7-9,TRBJ2-1,TRBD2,few,CASCLAGANEQSF,TGTGCCAGCTGTTTAGCGGGAGCCAATGAGCAGTCCTTC
TRBV30,TRBJ1-1,-,many,CAWSVAGGTEAFF,TGTGCCTGGAGTGTCGCGGGTGGCACTGAAGCTTTCTTT
TRBV2,TRBJ2-3,-,many,CASSVQIITDTQYF,TGTGCCAGCAGTGTGCAGATTATCACAGATACGCAGTATTTT
TRBV2,TRBJ2-2,-,many,CASVLDTGELFF,TGTGCCAGCGTCTTAGACACCGGGGAGCTGTTTTTT
TRBV7-9,TRBJ2-7,TRBD1,many,CASSTGQGAYEQYF,TGTGCCAGCAGTACCGGACAGGGCGCGTACGAGCAGTACTTC
TRBV2,TRBJ2-7,-,many,CASSEDRSYEQYF,TGTGCCAGCAGTGAAGACAGATCCTACGAGCAGTACTTC
TRBV19,TRBJ2-6,-,many,CASRNPRGAEAGANVLTF,TGTGCCAGTAGGAACCCTCGGGGGGCGGAAGCTGGGGCCAACGTCCTGACTTTC